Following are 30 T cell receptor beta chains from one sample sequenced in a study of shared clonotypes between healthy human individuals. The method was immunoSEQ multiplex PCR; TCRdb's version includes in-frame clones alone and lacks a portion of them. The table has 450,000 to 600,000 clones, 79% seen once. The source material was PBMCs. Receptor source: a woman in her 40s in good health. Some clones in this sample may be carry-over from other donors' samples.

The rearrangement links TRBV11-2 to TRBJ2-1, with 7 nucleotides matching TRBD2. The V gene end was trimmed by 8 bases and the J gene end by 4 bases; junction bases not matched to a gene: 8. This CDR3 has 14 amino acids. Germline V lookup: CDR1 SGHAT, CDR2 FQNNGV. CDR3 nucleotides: TGTGCCAGCGCGTTAGCGGGCCAGTACAATGAGCAGTTCTTC. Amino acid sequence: CASALAGQYNEQFF.

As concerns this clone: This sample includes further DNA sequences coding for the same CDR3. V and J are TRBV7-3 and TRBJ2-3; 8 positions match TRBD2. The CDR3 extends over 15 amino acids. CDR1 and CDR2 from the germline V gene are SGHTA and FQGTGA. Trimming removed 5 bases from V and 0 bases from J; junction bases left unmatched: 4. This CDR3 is CASSLLAASTDTQYF. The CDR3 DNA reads TGTGCCAGCAGCCTACTAGCGGCTAGCACAGATACGCAGTATTTT.

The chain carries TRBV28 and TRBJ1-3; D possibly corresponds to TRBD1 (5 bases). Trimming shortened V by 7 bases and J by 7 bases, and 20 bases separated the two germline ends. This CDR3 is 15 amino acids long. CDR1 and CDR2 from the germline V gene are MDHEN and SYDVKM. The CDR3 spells CASTRGESRRNTIYF. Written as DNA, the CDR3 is TGTGCCAGCACCCGAGGGGAATCTAGGCGGAACACCATATATTTT.

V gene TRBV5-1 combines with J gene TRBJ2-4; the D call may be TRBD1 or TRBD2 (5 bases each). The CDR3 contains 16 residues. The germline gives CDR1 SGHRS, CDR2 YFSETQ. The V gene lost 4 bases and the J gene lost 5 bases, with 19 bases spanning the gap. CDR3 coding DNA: TGCGCCAGCAGCCGATGGACCGGGACGGAGGAAAACATTCAGTACTTC. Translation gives CASSRWTGTEENIQYF.

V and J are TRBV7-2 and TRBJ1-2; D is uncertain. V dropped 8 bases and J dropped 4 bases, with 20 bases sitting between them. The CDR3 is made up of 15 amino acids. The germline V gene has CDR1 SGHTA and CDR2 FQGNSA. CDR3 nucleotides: TGTGCCAGCGCCGAAAAAACCGGGGTGGGCTATGGCTACACCTTC. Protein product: CASAEKTGVGYGYTF.

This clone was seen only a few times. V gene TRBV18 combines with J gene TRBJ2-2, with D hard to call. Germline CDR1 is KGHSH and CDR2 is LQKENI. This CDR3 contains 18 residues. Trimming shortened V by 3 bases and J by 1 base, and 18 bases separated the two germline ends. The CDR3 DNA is TGTGCCAGCTCACCGGTCAGGAGTCCGCGATGGAACACCGGGGAGCTGTTTTTT. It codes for CASSPVRSPRWNTGELFF.

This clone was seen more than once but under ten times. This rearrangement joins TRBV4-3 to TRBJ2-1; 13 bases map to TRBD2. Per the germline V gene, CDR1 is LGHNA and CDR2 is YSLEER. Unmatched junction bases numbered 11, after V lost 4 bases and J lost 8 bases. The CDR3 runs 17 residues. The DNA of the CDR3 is TGCGCCAGCAGCCCGGGACTAGCGGGGAGGCGGGGGCATGAGCAGTTCTTC. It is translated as CASSPGLAGRRGHEQFF.

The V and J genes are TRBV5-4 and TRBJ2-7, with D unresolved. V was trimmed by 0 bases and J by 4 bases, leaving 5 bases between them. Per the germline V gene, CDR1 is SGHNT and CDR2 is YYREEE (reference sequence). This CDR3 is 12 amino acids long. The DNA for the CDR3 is TGTGCCAGCAGCTTGGGACGGTACGAGCAGTACTTC. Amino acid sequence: CASSLGRYEQYF.

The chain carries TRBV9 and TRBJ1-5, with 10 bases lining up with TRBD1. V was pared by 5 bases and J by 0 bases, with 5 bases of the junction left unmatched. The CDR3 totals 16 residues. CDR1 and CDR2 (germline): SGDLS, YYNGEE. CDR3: CASSAGTGDSNQPQHF. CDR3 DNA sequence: TGTGCCAGCAGTGCCGGGACAGGGGATAGCAATCAGCCCCAGCATTTT. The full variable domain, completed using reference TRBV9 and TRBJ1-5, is DSGVTQTPKHLITATGQRVTLRCSPRSGDLSVYWYQQSLDQGLQFLIQYYNGEERAKGNILERFSAQQFPDLHSELNLSSLELGDSALYFCASSAGTGDSNQPQHFGDGTRLSIL.

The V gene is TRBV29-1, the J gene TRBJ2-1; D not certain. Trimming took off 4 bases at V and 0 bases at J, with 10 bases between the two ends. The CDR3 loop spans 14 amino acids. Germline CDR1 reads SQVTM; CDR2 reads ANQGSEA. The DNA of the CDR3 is TGCAGCGTTGTACAGTTCCTCTCCTACAATGAGCAGTTCTTC. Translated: CSVVQFLSYNEQFF.

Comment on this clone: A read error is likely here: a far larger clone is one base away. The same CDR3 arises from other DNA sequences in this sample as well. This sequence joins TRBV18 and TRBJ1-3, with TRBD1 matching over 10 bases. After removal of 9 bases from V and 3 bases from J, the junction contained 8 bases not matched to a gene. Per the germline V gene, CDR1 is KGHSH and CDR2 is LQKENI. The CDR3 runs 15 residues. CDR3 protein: CASSDRGRYGNTIYF. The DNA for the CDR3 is TGTGCCAGTTCAGACAGGGGGCGGTATGGAAACACCATATATTTT.

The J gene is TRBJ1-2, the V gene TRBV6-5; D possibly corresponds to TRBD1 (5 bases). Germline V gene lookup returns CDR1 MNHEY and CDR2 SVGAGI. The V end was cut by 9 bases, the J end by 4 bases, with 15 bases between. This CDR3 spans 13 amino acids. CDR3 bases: TGTGCCAGTAGCGTTCGTGGGGGCTATGGCTACACCTTC. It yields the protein CASSVRGGYGYTF.

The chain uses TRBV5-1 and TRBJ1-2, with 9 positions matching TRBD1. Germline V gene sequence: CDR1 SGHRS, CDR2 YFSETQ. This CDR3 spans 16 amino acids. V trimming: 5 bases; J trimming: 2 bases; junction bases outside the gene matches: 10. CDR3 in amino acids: CASRRGPQGANYGYTF. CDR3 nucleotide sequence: TGCGCCAGCAGAAGGGGACCACAGGGGGCAAACTATGGCTACACCTTC. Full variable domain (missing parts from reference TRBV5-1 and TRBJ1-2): KAGVTQTPRYLIKTRGQQVTLSCSPISGHRSVSWYQQTPGQGLQFLFEYFSETQRNKGNFPGRFSGRQFSNSRSEMNVSTLELGDSALYLCASRRGPQGANYGYTFGSGTRLTVV.

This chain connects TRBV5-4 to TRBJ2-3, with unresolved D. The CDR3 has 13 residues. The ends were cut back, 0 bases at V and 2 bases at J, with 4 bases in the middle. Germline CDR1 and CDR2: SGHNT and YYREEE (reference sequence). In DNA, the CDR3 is TGTGCCAGCAGCTTGGACTTCACAGATACGCAGTATTTT. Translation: CASSLDFTDTQYF.

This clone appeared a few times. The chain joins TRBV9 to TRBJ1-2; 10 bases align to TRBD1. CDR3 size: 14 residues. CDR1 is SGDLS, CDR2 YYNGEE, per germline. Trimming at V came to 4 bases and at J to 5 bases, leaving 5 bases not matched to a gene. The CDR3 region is CASSPGTGVYGYTF. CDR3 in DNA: TGTGCCAGCAGCCCAGGGACAGGGGTGTATGGCTACACCTTC. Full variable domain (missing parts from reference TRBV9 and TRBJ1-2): DSGVTQTPKHLITATGQRVTLRCSPRSGDLSVYWYQQSLDQGLQFLIQYYNGEERAKGNILERFSAQQFPDLHSELNLSSLELGDSALYFCASSPGTGVYGYTFGSGTRLTVV.

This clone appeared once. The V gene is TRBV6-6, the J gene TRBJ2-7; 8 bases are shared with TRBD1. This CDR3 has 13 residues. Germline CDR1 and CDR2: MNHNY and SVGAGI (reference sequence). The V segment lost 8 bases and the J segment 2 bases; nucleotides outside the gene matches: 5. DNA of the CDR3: TGTGCCAGCTGCCAGGACAGGGCCTACGAGCAGTACTTC. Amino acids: CASCQDRAYEQYF.

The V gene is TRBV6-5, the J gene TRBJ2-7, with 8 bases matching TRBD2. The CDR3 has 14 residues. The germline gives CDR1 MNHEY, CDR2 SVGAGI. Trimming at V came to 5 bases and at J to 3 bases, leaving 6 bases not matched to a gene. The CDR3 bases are TGTGCCAGCAGTAGCGGGGGCAGGGGCTACGAGCAGTACTTC. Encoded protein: CASSSGGRGYEQYF.

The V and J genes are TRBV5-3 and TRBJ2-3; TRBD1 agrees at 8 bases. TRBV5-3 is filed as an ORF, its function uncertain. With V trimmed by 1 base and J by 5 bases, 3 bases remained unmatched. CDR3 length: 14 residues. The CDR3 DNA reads TGTGCCAGAAGCTTGAACAGGGGGGTAGATACGCAGTATTTT. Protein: CARSLNRGVDTQYF.

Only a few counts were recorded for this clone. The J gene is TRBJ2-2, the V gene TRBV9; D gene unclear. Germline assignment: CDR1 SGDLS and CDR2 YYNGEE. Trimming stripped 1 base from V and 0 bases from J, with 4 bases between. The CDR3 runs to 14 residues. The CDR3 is CASSVWANTGELFF. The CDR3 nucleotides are TGTGCCAGCAGCGTATGGGCGAACACCGGGGAGCTGTTTTTT.

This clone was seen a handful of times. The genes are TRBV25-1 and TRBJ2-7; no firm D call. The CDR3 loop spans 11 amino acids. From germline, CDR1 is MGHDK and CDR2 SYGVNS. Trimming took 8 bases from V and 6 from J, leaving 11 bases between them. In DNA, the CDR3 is TGTGCCAGCGGGCGGTCCATCGAGCAGTACTTC. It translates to CASGRSIEQYF.

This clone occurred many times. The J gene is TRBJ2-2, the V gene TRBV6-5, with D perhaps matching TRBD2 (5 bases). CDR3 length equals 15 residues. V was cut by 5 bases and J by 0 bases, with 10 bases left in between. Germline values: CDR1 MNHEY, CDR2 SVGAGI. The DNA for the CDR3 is TGTGCCAGCAGTATCCGGACTGCGAACACCGGGGAGCTGTTTTTT. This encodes CASSIRTANTGELFF.

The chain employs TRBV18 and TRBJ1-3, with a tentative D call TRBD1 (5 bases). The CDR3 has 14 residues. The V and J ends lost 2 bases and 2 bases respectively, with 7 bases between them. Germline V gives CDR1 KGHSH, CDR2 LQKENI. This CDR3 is CASSPGGAGNTIYF. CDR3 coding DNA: TGTGCCAGCTCACCAGGAGGGGCTGGAAACACCATATATTTT. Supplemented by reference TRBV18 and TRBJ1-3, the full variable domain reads NAGVMQNPRHLVRRRGQEARLRCSPMKGHSHVYWYRQLPEEGLKFMVYLQKENIIDESGMPKERFSAEFPKEGPSILRIQQVVRGDSAAYFCASSPGGAGNTIYFGEGSWLTVV.

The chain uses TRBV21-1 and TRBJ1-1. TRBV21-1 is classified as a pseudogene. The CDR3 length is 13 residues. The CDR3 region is CASSLGGTVGAFF. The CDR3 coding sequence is TGTGCCAGCAGCTTGGGGGGTACGGTCGGAGCTTTCTTT.

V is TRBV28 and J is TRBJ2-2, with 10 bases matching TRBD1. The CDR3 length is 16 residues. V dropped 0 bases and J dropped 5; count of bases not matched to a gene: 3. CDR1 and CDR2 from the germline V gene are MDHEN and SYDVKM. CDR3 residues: CASSLWGTGETGELFF. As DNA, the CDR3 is TGTGCCAGCAGTTTATGGGGGACAGGGGAAACCGGGGAGCTGTTTTTT.

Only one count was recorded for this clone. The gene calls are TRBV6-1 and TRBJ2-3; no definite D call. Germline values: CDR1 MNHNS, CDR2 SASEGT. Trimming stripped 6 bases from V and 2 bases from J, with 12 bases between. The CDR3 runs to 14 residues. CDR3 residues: CASSDPRSTDTQYF. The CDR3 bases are TGTGCCAGCAGCGACCCGCGGTCCACAGATACGCAGTATTTT.

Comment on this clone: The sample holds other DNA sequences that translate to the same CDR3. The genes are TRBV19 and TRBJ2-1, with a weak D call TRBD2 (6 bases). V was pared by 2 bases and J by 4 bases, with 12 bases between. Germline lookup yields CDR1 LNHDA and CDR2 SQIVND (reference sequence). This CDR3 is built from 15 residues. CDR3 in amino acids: CASSISLAVYNEQFF. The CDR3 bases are TGTGCCAGTAGTATATCACTAGCCGTTTACAATGAGCAGTTCTTC.

The CDR3 here is CASSPIGQANNEQFF. CDR3 nucleotide sequence: TGTGCCAGCTCACCTATTGGACAGGCCAACAATGAGCAGTTCTTC. The rearrangement joins TRBV18 to TRBJ2-1, with 7 bases that match TRBD1. Germline CDR1 KGHSH, CDR2 LQKENI. V lost 3 bases to trimming and J lost 5 bases; unmatched junction nucleotides: 7. This CDR3 contains 15 residues.

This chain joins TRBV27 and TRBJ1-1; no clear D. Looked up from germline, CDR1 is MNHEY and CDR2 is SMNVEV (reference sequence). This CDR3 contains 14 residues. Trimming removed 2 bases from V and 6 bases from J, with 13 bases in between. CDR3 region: CASSLLGSEAEAFF. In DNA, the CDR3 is TGTGCCAGCAGTTTACTTGGCTCGGAGGCTGAAGCTTTCTTT.

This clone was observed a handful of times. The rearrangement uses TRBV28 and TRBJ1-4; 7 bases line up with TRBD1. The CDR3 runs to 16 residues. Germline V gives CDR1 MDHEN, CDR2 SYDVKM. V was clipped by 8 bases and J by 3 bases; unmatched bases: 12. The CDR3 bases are TGTGCCAGCGGGAAGGCAGGGGGAAATTCTAATGAAAAACTGTTTTTT. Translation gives CASGKAGGNSNEKLFF.

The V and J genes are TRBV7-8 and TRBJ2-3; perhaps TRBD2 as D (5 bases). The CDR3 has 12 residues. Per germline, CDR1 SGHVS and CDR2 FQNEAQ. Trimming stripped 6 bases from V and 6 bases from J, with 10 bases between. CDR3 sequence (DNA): TGTGCCAGCAGTTCCGGGGTGGATACGCAGTATTTT. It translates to CASSSGVDTQYF.